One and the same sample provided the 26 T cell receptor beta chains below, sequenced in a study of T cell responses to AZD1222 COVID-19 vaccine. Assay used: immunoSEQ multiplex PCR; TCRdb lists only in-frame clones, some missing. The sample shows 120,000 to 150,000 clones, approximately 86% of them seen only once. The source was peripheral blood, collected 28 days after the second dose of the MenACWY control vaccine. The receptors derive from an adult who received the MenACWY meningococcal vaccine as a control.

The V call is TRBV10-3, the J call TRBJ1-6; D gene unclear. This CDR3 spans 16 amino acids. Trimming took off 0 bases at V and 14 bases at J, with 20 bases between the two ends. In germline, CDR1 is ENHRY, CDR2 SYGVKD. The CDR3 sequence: CAISESGSKGFSALHF. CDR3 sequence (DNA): TGTGCCATCAGTGAGTCCGGGAGTAAAGGTTTTTCGGCCCTCCACTTT.

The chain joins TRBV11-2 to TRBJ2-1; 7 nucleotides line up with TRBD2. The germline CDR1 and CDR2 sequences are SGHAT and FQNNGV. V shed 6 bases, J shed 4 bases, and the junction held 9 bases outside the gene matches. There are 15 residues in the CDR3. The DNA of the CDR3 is TGTGCCAGCAGGCTAGCGGTGATACCTTACAATGAGCAGTTCTTC. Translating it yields CASRLAVIPYNEQFF.

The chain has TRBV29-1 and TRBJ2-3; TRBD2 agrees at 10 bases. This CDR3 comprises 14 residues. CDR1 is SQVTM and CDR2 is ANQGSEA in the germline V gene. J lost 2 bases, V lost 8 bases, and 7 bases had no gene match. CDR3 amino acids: CSTWTSGNTDTQYF. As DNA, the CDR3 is TGCAGCACATGGACTAGCGGCAACACAGATACGCAGTATTTT.

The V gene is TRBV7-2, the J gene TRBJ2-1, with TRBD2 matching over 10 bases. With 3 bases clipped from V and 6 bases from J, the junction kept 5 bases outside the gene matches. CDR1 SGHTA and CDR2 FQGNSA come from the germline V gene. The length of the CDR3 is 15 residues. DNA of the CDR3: TGTGCCAGCAGCTTTCAGCGGGGGGGCCGCAATGAGCAGTTCTTC. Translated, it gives CASSFQRGGRNEQFF.

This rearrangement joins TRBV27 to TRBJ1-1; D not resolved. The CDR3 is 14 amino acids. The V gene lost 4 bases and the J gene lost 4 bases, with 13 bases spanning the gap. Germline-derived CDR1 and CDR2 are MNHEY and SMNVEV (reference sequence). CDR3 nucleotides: TGTGCCAGCAGTTCCCGGGCCAGTGGCACTGAAGCTTTCTTT. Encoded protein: CASSSRASGTEAFF.

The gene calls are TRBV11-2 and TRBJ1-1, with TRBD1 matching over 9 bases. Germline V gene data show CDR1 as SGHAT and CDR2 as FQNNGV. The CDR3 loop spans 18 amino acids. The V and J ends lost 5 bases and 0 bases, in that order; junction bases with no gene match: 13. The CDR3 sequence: CASSPLTGGTRVNTEAFF. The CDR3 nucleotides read TGTGCCAGCAGCCCCCTGACAGGGGGTACGCGGGTGAACACTGAAGCTTTCTTT.

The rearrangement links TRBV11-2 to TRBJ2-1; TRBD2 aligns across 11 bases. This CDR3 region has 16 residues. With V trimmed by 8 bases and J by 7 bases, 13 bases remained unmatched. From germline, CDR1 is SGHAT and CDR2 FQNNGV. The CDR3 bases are TGTGCCAGCCGCAGACTAGCGGGGTCCAGGCGGAATGAGCAGTTCTTC. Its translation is CASRRLAGSRRNEQFF.

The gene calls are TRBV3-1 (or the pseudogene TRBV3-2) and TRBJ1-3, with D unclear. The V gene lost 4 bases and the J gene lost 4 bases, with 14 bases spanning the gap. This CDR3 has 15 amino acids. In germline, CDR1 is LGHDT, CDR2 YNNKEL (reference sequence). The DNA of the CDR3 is TGTGCCAGCAGCCGTTATCCGCCGGTCGGAAACACCATATATTTT. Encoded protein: CASSRYPPVGNTIYF.

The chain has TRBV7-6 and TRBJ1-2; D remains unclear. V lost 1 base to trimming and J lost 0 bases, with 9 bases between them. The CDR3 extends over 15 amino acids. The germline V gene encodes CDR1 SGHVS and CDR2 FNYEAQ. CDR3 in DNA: TGTGCCAGCAGCTTAGATGCGGCGGCTAACTATGGCTACACCTTC. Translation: CASSLDAAANYGYTF.

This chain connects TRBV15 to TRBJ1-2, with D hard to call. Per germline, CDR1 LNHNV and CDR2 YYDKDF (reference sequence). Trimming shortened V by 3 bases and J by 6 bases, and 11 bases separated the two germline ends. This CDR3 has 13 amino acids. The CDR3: CATSRPAGNGYTF. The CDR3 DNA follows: TGTGCCACCAGCAGGCCAGCCGGGAATGGCTACACCTTC.

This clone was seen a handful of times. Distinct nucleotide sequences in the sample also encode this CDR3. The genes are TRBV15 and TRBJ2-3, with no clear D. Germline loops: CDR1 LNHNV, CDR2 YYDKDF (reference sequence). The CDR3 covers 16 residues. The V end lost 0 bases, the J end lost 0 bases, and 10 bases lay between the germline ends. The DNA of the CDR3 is TGTGCCACCAGCAGAGATCTGGCAGATAGCACAGATACGCAGTATTTT. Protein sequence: CATSRDLADSTDTQYF.

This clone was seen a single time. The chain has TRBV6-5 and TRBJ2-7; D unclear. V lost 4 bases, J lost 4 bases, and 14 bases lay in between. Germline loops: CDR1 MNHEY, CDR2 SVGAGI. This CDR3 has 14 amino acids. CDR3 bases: TGTGCCAGCAGTTCTGCCAGTAACGGATACGAGCAGTACTTC. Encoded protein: CASSSASNGYEQYF.

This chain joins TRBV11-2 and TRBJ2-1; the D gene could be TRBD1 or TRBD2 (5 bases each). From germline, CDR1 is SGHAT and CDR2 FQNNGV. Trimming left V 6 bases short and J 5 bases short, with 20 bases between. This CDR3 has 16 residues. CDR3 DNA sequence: TGTGCCAGCAGGTTCCTCCGGGGCAGGACGAACAATGAGCAGTTCTTC. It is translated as CASRFLRGRTNNEQFF.

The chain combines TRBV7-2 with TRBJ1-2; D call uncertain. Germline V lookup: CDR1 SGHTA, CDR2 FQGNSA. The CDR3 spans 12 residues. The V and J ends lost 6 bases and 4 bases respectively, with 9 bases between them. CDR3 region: CASSLTSYGYTF. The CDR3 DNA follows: TGTGCCAGCAGTCTTACAAGCTATGGCTACACCTTC.

For the CDR3, the DNA is TGTGCCAGCAGCCAGTCCACAGCAACAGATACGCAGTATTTT. Translation gives CASSQSTATDTQYF. This chain joins TRBV11-3 and TRBJ2-3; D uncertain. CDR1 and CDR2 (germline): SGHNT, YENEEA. V dropped 5 bases and J dropped 3 bases, with 12 bases sitting between them. The CDR3 is made up of 14 amino acids.

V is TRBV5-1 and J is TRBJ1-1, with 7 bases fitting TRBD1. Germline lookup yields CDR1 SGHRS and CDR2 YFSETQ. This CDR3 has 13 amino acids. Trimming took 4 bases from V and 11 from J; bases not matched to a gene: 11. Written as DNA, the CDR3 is TGCGCCAGCAGCGAACCGACAGGGAGTCTGGCTTTCTTT. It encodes CASSEPTGSLAFF.

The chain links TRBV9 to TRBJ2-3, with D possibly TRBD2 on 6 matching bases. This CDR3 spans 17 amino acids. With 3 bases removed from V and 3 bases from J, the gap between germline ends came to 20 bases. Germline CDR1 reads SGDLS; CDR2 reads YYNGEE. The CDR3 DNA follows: TGTGCCAGCAGCGATTCCCGGGAGAAAGGTCCAACAGATACGCAGTATTTT. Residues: CASSDSREKGPTDTQYF. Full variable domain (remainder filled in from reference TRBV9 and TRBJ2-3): DSGVTQTPKHLITATGQRVTLRCSPRSGDLSVYWYQQSLDQGLQFLIQYYNGEERAKGNILERFSAQQFPDLHSELNLSSLELGDSALYFCASSDSREKGPTDTQYFGPGTRLTVL.

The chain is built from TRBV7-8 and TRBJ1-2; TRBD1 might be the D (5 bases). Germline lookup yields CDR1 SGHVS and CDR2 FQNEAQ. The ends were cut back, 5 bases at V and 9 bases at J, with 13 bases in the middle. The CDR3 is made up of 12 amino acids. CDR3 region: CASSVAEGSYTF. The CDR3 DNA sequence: TGTGCCAGCAGCGTTGCGGAGGGGAGCTACACCTTC.

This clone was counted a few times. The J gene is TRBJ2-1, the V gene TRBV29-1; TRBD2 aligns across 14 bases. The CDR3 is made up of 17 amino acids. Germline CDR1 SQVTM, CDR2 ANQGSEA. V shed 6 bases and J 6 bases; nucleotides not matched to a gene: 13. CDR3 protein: CSVYLGLAGVRSNEQFF. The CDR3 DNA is TGCAGCGTCTACCTGGGACTAGCGGGAGTTCGGAGCAATGAGCAGTTCTTC.

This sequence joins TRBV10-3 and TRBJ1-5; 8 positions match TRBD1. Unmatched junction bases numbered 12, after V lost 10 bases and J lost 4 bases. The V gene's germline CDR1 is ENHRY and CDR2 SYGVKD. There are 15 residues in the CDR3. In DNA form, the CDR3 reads TGTGCCACCAAATCAACCGGGACAGGAAATCAGCCCCAGCATTTT. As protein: CATKSTGTGNQPQHF.

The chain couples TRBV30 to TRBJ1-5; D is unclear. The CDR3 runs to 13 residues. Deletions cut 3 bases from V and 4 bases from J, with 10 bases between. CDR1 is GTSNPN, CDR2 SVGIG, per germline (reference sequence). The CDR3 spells CAWSPAVNQPQHF. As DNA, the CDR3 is TGTGCCTGGAGCCCGGCGGTTAATCAGCCCCAGCATTTT.

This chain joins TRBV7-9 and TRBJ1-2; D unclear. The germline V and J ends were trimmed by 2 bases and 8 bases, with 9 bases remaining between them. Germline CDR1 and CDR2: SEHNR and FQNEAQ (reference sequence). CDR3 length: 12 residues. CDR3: CASSLYGRGYTF. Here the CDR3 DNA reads TGTGCCAGCAGCTTATACGGGCGGGGCTACACCTTC.

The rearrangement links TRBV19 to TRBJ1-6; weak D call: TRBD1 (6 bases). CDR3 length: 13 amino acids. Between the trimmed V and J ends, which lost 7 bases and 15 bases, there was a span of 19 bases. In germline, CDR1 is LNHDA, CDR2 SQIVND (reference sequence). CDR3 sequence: CASKGGSGGSLHF. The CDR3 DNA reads TGTGCCAGTAAAGGGGGGTCGGGAGGTAGCCTCCACTTT.

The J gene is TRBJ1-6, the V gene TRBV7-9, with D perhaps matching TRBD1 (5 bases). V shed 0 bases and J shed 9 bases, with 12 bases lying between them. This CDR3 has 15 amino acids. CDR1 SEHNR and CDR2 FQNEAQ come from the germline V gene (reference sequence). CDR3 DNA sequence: TGTGCCAGCAGCTTAGCCCCGCAGGGTTTTTCACCCCTCCACTTT. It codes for CASSLAPQGFSPLHF.

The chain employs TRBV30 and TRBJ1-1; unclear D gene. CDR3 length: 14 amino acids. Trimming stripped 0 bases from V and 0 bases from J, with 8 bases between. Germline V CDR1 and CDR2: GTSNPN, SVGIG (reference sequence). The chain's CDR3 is CAWSVGHMNTEAFF. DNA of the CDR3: TGTGCCTGGAGTGTCGGCCACATGAACACTGAAGCTTTCTTT.

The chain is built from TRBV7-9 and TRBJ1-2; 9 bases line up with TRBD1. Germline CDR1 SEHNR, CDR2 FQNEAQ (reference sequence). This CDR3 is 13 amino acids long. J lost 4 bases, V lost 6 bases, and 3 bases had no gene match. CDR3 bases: TGTGCCAGCAGTACAGGGGGCACCTATGGCTACACCTTC. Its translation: CASSTGGTYGYTF.